This paragraph covers one T cell receptor beta chain sequence. The source of the sample is a study of blood T cell repertoires in COVID-19. In the study overall: The United States, Italy and Spain were the sources of the acute and convalescent COVID-19 samples. Nucleic acid was either cDNA or gDNA, and it came from T cells, B-cell-depleted T cells, or PBMCs.

Trimming left V 2 bases short and J 7 bases short, with 2 bases between. Germline V CDR1 and CDR2: GTSNPN, SVGIG (reference sequence). This CDR3 comprises 9 residues. In the authors' methods: Estimated nucleated cell counts came from reference gene primer amplification. Libraries were prepared by immunoSEQ multiplex PCR; TCRdb keeps only in-frame clonotypes and omits some of them. D and trimming come from the DNA, and the V and J calls and clone size come from that table. Of 80,000 to 100,000 clones listed, 75% to 90% were seen once; the top ten hold about 3%. This clonotype was sampled from a woman aged 50 to 65 with active or convalescent COVID-19. Sequenced material: peripheral blood. This chain joins TRBV30 and TRBJ1-2, with no clear D. CDR3 sequence (DNA): TGTGCCTGGAGTCTTGGCTACACCTTC. This sequence encodes CAWSLGYTF.